The 18 T cell receptor beta chains given below trace back to one sample, sequenced in a study of tumor-infiltrating lymphocytes in localized non-small cell lung cancer. Libraries were prepared by immunoSEQ multiplex PCR; TCRdb keeps only in-frame clonotypes and omits some of them. This table holds 12,000 to 15,000 clones, roughly 81% found once. Specimen: lung tumor tissue. These TCRs come from a human donor with non-small cell lung cancer.

V gene TRBV7-2 combines with J gene TRBJ2-5; D is unclear. Trimming removed 3 bases from V and 1 base from J, with 6 bases in between. The CDR3 runs 13 residues. In germline, CDR1 is SGHTA, CDR2 FQGNSA. The DNA for the CDR3 is TGTGCCAGCAGCTTGGTTACCCAAGAGACCCAGTACTTC. Translating gives CASSLVTQETQYF.

The chain couples TRBV19 to TRBJ1-4; 7 nucleotides line up with TRBD1. Per the germline V gene, CDR1 is LNHDA and CDR2 is SQIVND (reference sequence). CDR3 size: 17 residues. J was trimmed by 0 bases and V by 0 bases; bases with no gene match: 4. CDR3 loop: CASSIDDRASTNEKLFF. The CDR3 region has the DNA TGTGCCAGTAGTATAGATGACAGGGCCTCAACTAATGAAAAACTGTTTTTT.

The rearrangement joins TRBV7-3 to TRBJ2-1, with 10 bases lining up with TRBD2. V was pared by 1 base and J by 7 bases, with 7 bases of the junction left unmatched. Germline V gene lookup returns CDR1 SGHTA and CDR2 FQGTGA. The CDR3 runs to 16 residues. CDR3 in amino acids: CASSLKASGSQNEQFF. DNA for the CDR3: TGTGCCAGCAGCTTAAAGGCTAGCGGGAGTCAAAATGAGCAGTTCTTC.

This chain connects TRBV10-3 to TRBJ2-5; D not certain. CDR1 and CDR2 (germline): ENHRY, SYGVKD. V lost 10 bases, J lost 2 bases, and 14 bases lay in between. This CDR3 is 13 amino acids long. The CDR3 sequence: CANSEYYQETQYF. In DNA, the CDR3 is TGTGCCAACTCCGAATATTATCAAGAGACCCAGTACTTC.

CDR3 loop: CASSLAGGPGELFF. The CDR3 bases are TGTGCCAGCAGCTTAGCGGGAGGCCCCGGGGAGCTGTTTTTT. The chain combines TRBV6-5 with TRBJ2-2, with 10 bases that match TRBD2. J gave up 6 bases and V 6 bases, and 4 bases lay outside the gene matches. CDR3 size: 14 residues. Germline values: CDR1 MNHEY, CDR2 SVGAGI.

This clone was observed once. V gene TRBV25-1 combines with J gene TRBJ2-7, with D possibly being TRBD1 or TRBD2 (5 bases each). There are 16 residues in the CDR3. Germline V gene data show CDR1 as MGHDK and CDR2 as SYGVNS. Trimming shortened V by 5 bases and J by 7 bases, and 24 bases separated the two germline ends. The CDR3 coding sequence is TGTGCCAGCAGTAAGACCGGGACGGGGCTAGTGTGGGAGCAGTACTTC. This translates into CASSKTGTGLVWEQYF.

Worth noting for this clone: The same CDR3 is also encoded by other DNA sequences in this sample. The chain has TRBV11-3 and TRBJ2-7; D remains unclear. The CDR3 runs 11 residues. V dropped 1 base and J dropped 6 bases, with 4 bases sitting between them. Germline V gene data show CDR1 as SGHNT and CDR2 as YENEEA. The CDR3 reads CASSLAGEQYF. The CDR3 DNA is TGTGCCAGCAGCTTAGCTGGCGAGCAGTACTTC.

The rearrangement joins TRBV27 to TRBJ1-4, with 7 positions matching TRBD1. Germline CDR1 is MNHEY and CDR2 is SMNVEV (reference sequence). This CDR3 spans 14 amino acids. The V and J ends lost 6 bases and 4 bases, in that order; junction bases with no gene match: 5. This chain's CDR3 is CASRQGRNNEKLFF. The CDR3 DNA is TGTGCCAGCAGACAGGGGCGAAATAATGAAAAACTGTTTTTT.

This clone has only one observation. The chain employs TRBV27 and TRBJ2-7; D gene unclear. The length of the CDR3 is 13 residues. Germline CDR1 reads MNHEY; CDR2 reads SMNVEV (reference sequence). V dropped 5 bases and J dropped 3 bases, with 11 bases sitting between them. DNA of the CDR3: TGTGCCAGCAGTGCCCAACCAAGCTACGAGCAGTACTTC. Translating it yields CASSAQPSYEQYF.

This CDR3 is CASSVSPNQPQHF. As DNA, the CDR3 is TGTGCCAGCAGCGTATCCCCCAATCAGCCCCAGCATTTT. The chain uses TRBV9 and TRBJ1-5, with D unclear. The V and J ends lost 1 base and 3 bases respectively, with 5 bases between them. Germline-derived CDR1 and CDR2 are SGDLS and YYNGEE. CDR3 length: 13 amino acids.

The J gene is TRBJ1-1, the V gene TRBV9; D is unresolved. The CDR3 runs to 15 residues. Germline lookup yields CDR1 SGDLS and CDR2 YYNGEE. V lost 0 bases and J lost 3, with 12 bases in between. The CDR3 nucleotides read TGTGCCAGCAGCGTAGGAGCGGAGGACTACACTGAAGCTTTCTTT. Protein: CASSVGAEDYTEAFF.

The V call is TRBV6-5, the J call TRBJ2-2, with D possibly matching TRBD2 (5 bases). The CDR3 consists of 16 residues. CDR1 is MNHEY, CDR2 SVGAGI, per germline. The germline V and J ends were trimmed by 0 bases and 0 bases, with 8 bases remaining between them. This CDR3 reads CASSYSEGTNTGELFF. In DNA, the CDR3 is TGTGCCAGCAGTTACTCTGAGGGAACGAACACCGGGGAGCTGTTTTTT.

The chain couples TRBV7-6 to TRBJ2-7; no reliable D call. This CDR3 is built from 15 residues. CDR1 and CDR2 (germline): SGHVS, FNYEAQ. V shed 6 bases and J shed 6 bases, with 21 bases lying between them. CDR3: CASRYLGLVAREQYF. CDR3 sequence (DNA): TGTGCCAGCAGGTACCTCGGGCTAGTCGCGCGCGAGCAGTACTTC.

This chain uses TRBV11-3 with TRBJ2-3, with 12 bases identical to TRBD2. Germline CDR1 reads SGHNT; CDR2 reads YENEEA. Trimming removed 5 bases from V and 0 bases from J; junction bases left unmatched: 3. This CDR3 region has 16 residues. CDR3 region: CASSTGTSGSTDTQYF. In DNA form, the CDR3 reads TGTGCCAGCAGCACGGGGACTAGCGGGAGCACAGATACGCAGTATTTT.

The V call is TRBV7-2, the J call TRBJ2-5; TRBD2 agrees at 12 bases. CDR1 SGHTA and CDR2 FQGNSA come from the germline V gene. The CDR3 is made up of 15 amino acids. V shed 1 base and J 6 bases; nucleotides not matched to a gene: 3. Here the CDR3 DNA reads TGTGCCAGCAGCTTAGTTCTAGCGGGAGGGCAGACCCAGTACTTC. Its protein product is CASSLVLAGGQTQYF.

The J gene is TRBJ1-4, the V gene TRBV29-1; no firm D call. CDR3 length: 12 residues. CDR1 is SQVTM, CDR2 ANQGSEA, per germline. Trimming removed 6 bases from V and 0 bases from J, with 5 bases in between. DNA of the CDR3: TGCAGCGTGGCCCCAACTAATGAAAAACTGTTTTTT. It encodes CSVAPTNEKLFF.

The chain combines TRBV6-5 with TRBJ2-1, with 9 bases fitting TRBD1. The CDR3 length is 15 residues. Germline values: CDR1 MNHEY, CDR2 SVGAGI. V shed 0 bases and J 5 bases; nucleotides not matched to a gene: 2. CDR3 nucleotides: TGTGCCAGCAGTTACTCGGGACAGGGTAACAATGAGCAGTTCTTC. Its translation is CASSYSGQGNNEQFF.

This sequence joins TRBV12-5 and TRBJ1-5; TRBD1 matches at 9 bases. Germline-derived CDR1 and CDR2 are LGHNT and FRNRAP. V lost 4 bases, J lost 1 base, and 2 bases stayed unmatched. This CDR3 is built from 15 residues. The CDR3 loop is CASGWGTGSNQPQHF. CDR3 DNA: TGTGCTAGTGGTTGGGGGACAGGGAGCAATCAGCCCCAGCATTTT.